One and the same sample provided the 24 T cell receptor beta chains below, sequenced in a study of shared clonotypes between healthy human individuals. The method was immunoSEQ multiplex PCR; TCRdb's version includes in-frame clones alone and lacks a portion of them. The table includes roughly 1,800,000 clones, about 95% detected once. Naivety among CD8 cells was defined by CD45RO negativity and positive CCR7 selection, thereby excluding terminally differentiated effector memory CD45RA+ cells. Sequencing was performed on naive CD8+ T cells sorted from blood. These receptor sequences come from a man between 18 and 35 years old in good health.

J is TRBJ2-2 and V is TRBV5-8, with 10 positions matching TRBD1. The CDR3 sequence is 17 residues long. Germline trimming cut 4 bases from V and 3 bases from J; bases unmatched to any gene: 9. Germline CDR1 reads SGHTS; CDR2 reads YDEGEE. This chain's CDR3 is CASSPWTGGQDTGELFF. The CDR3 coding sequence is TGTGCCAGCAGCCCATGGACAGGGGGTCAGGACACCGGGGAGCTGTTTTTT.

The rearrangement joins TRBV4-1 to TRBJ1-1, with TRBD1 as a possible D gene (6 bases). Germline V gene data show CDR1 as MGHRA and CDR2 as YSYEKL. Trimming cost V 0 bases and J 8 bases, with 16 bases left between them. The CDR3 is 15 residues long. As DNA, the CDR3 is TGCGCCAGCAGCCAAGATTCGACAGGTAGCTCGGAAGCTTTCTTT. This gives the protein CASSQDSTGSSEAFF.

This clone was counted once. This chain connects TRBV5-5 to TRBJ1-1; tentatively, D is TRBD1 (5 bases). The CDR3 is 15 amino acids. Looked up from germline, CDR1 is SGHKS and CDR2 is YYEKEE (reference sequence). The V and J ends lost 0 bases and 2 bases respectively, with 11 bases between them. The CDR3 DNA is TGTGCCAGCAGCTTGGCCCTCCAGGGTAACACTGAAGCTTTCTTT. It specifies CASSLALQGNTEAFF.

This clone was recorded only once. V is TRBV19 and J is TRBJ2-2, with 9 bases fitting TRBD2. Unmatched junction bases numbered 5, after V lost 1 base and J lost 2 bases. The CDR3 sequence is 17 residues long. Germline V gene data show CDR1 as LNHDA and CDR2 as SQIVND (reference sequence). CDR3 loop: CASSIGLAETNTGELFF. CDR3 nucleotide sequence: TGTGCCAGTAGTATAGGACTAGCGGAGACCAACACCGGGGAGCTGTTTTTT.

V usage is TRBV4-3 and J usage is TRBJ2-1; no reliable D call. Between the trimmed V and J ends, which lost 0 bases and 6 bases, there was a span of 12 bases. CDR1 is LGHNA and CDR2 is YSLEER in the germline V gene. This CDR3 comprises 15 residues. CDR3 bases: TGCGCCAGCAGCCAAGATGGTGTCTTCCCCAATGAGCAGTTCTTC. Encoded protein: CASSQDGVFPNEQFF.

This sequence joins TRBV6-5 and TRBJ1-1; D is possibly TRBD1 (5 bases). Germline values: CDR1 MNHEY, CDR2 SVGAGI. V lost 2 bases and J 0 bases, leaving 10 bases between the germline ends. The CDR3 runs 15 residues. Here the CDR3 DNA reads TGTGCCAGCAGTTACAGACAGTACATGAACACTGAAGCTTTCTTT. Residues: CASSYRQYMNTEAFF.

This sequence joins TRBV13 and TRBJ2-3; D gene ambiguous. Germline CDR1 is PRHDT and CDR2 is FYEKMQ (reference sequence). The CDR3 extends over 12 amino acids. The V and J ends lost 5 bases and 4 bases respectively, with 7 bases between them. The CDR3 DNA follows: TGTGCCAGCAGCGCCGGATCAGATACGCAGTATTTT. It specifies CASSAGSDTQYF.

The chain links TRBV28 to TRBJ2-1; D unresolved. The CDR3 extends over 12 amino acids. V dropped 8 bases and J dropped 5 bases, with 10 bases sitting between them. Germline lookup yields CDR1 MDHEN and CDR2 SYDVKM. CDR3: CASVAVDNEQFF. The CDR3, as DNA: TGTGCCAGCGTCGCGGTAGACAATGAGCAGTTCTTC.

The chain has TRBV7-2 and TRBJ2-1; D ambiguous. CDR1 and CDR2 (germline): SGHTA, FQGNSA. This CDR3 region has 13 residues. Trimming took 5 bases from V and 9 from J, leaving 14 bases between them. The DNA of the CDR3 is TGTGCCAGCAGCCCGGTGCCCTTGTTTGAGCAGTTCTTC. It yields the protein CASSPVPLFEQFF.

The sample holds one count of this clone. The rearrangement links TRBV5-6 to TRBJ2-1; 7 positions match TRBD1. Germline V gene sequence: CDR1 SGHDT, CDR2 YYEEEE. V was clipped by 4 bases and J by 7 bases; unmatched bases: 2. The CDR3 contains 12 residues. For the CDR3, the DNA is TGTGCCAGCAGCGCGACAGGGAATGAGCAGTTCTTC. Amino acid sequence: CASSATGNEQFF. Full variable domain (outside the CDR3, taken from reference TRBV5-6 and TRBJ2-1): DAGVTQSPTHLIKTRGQQVTLRCSPKSGHDTVSWYQQALGQGPQFIFQYYEEEERQRGNFPDRFSGHQFPNYSSELNVNALLLGDSALYLCASSATGNEQFFGPGTRLTVL.

This chain uses TRBV19 with TRBJ2-7; the D gene is possibly TRBD1 (6 bases). The CDR3 runs 14 residues. Trimming removed 5 bases at V and 1 base at J, with 12 bases between. Germline V CDR1 and CDR2: LNHDA, SQIVND (reference sequence). The CDR3 DNA sequence: TGTGCCAGTAGTGTCAGGGGAAAGTCCTACGAGCAGTACTTC. Translated, it gives CASSVRGKSYEQYF.

The V and J genes are TRBV6-5 and TRBJ1-2; 7 positions match TRBD1. V shed 1 base, J shed 6 bases, and the junction held 5 bases outside the gene matches. This CDR3 is 14 amino acids long. Germline-derived CDR1 and CDR2 are MNHEY and SVGAGI. CDR3 DNA sequence: TGTGCCAGCAGTTACTTCACAGGGGCGGATGGCTACACCTTC. Translating it yields CASSYFTGADGYTF.

The chain uses TRBV7-2 and TRBJ2-7; D gene ambiguous. Germline V CDR1 and CDR2: SGHTA, FQGNSA. Trimming pared 5 bases from V and 3 bases from J, leaving 14 bases between. This CDR3 is 14 amino acids long. Here the CDR3 DNA reads TGTGCCAGCAGCCCCAGGACGGCAAACTACGAGCAGTACTTC. Amino acid sequence: CASSPRTANYEQYF.

The chain is built from TRBV27 and TRBJ2-1; D call uncertain. The germline V and J ends were trimmed by 9 bases and 0 bases, with 12 bases remaining between them. CDR1 is MNHEY, CDR2 SMNVEV, per germline (reference sequence). The CDR3 has 14 amino acids. This chain's CDR3 is CASQLGSSYNEQFF. The DNA of the CDR3 is TGTGCCAGTCAGCTAGGTAGCTCCTACAATGAGCAGTTCTTC.

The chain uses TRBV27 and TRBJ2-2; 7 bases line up with TRBD2. V lost 1 base to trimming and J lost 4 bases; unmatched junction nucleotides: 6. Per the germline V gene, CDR1 is MNHEY and CDR2 is SMNVEV (reference sequence). This CDR3 region has 16 residues. CDR3 sequence reads: CASSLLQPSGTGELFF. The CDR3 DNA sequence: TGTGCCAGCAGTTTATTGCAGCCTAGCGGCACCGGGGAGCTGTTTTTT.

The chain joins TRBV7-2 to TRBJ1-5; 7 bases line up with TRBD1. This CDR3 spans 14 amino acids. CDR1 is SGHTA, CDR2 FQGNSA, per germline. Germline trimming cut 5 bases from V and 6 bases from J; bases unmatched to any gene: 7. In nucleotides, the CDR3 is TGTGCCAGCAGCCAGGACAGGCAAGGTCAGCCCCAGCATTTT. It yields the protein CASSQDRQGQPQHF.

This sequence joins TRBV30 and TRBJ2-1; D is possibly TRBD1 (6 bases). Trimming left V 3 bases short and J 8 bases short, with 14 bases between. CDR1 and CDR2 from the germline V gene are GTSNPN and SVGIG (reference sequence). The CDR3 extends over 13 amino acids. The CDR3 nucleotides are TGTGCCTGGAGGTCGGACTGGGGGCATGAGCAGTTCTTC. Translation: CAWRSDWGHEQFF.

About this clone: Distinct nucleotide sequences in the sample also encode this CDR3. The rearrangement joins TRBV19 to TRBJ2-7; 7 bases are shared with TRBD2. The CDR3 covers 13 residues. Trimming cost V 6 bases and J 1 base; bases outside gene matches: 3. Germline lookup yields CDR1 LNHDA and CDR2 SQIVND (reference sequence). The CDR3 is CASSPGLSYEQYF. The CDR3 DNA sequence: TGTGCCAGTAGCCCGGGACTATCCTACGAGCAGTACTTC.

The J gene is TRBJ2-7, the V gene TRBV6-6, with D perhaps given as TRBD1 or TRBD2 (5 bases each). Germline V gene sequence: CDR1 MNHNY, CDR2 SVGAGI (reference sequence). CDR3 length: 14 residues. The V end lost 8 bases, the J end lost 3 bases, and 17 bases lay between the germline ends. DNA of the CDR3: TGTGCCAGCGCCCCGGGACCATCATTCTACGAGCAGTACTTC. Translation: CASAPGPSFYEQYF.

This clone was counted a single time. The chain combines TRBV4-2 with TRBJ2-7; 7 nucleotides match TRBD2. Germline V lookup: CDR1 LGHNA, CDR2 YNFKEQ. Losses at the gene ends were 3 bases for V and 6 bases for J; bases not matched to a gene: 2. The length of the CDR3 is 12 residues. Here the CDR3 DNA reads TGTGCCAGCAGCCACACGGGGGGCGAGCAGTACTTC. It is translated as CASSHTGGEQYF.

The chain has TRBV7-9 and TRBJ1-4; 8 nucleotides line up with TRBD1. Germline V gene data show CDR1 as SEHNR and CDR2 as FQNEAQ (reference sequence). CDR3 length: 18 amino acids. J lost 0 bases, V lost 9 bases, and 15 bases had no gene match. CDR3 in amino acids: CARKQTGTGPSTNEKLFF. The CDR3 bases are TGTGCCAGAAAACAGACCGGGACAGGCCCATCAACTAATGAAAAACTGTTTTTT.

The chain recombines TRBV11-2 with TRBJ2-7; perhaps TRBD1 as D (6 bases). Germline CDR1 and CDR2: SGHAT and FQNNGV. V lost 3 bases and J 8 bases, leaving 14 bases between the germline ends. This CDR3 has 13 residues. The CDR3 here is CASSFEQGSKQYF. The CDR3 DNA sequence: TGTGCCAGCAGCTTTGAACAGGGCAGCAAGCAGTACTTC.

The chain couples TRBV5-4 to TRBJ2-7, with 10 bases fitting TRBD2. The junction had 5 bases not matched to a gene; V was cut back by 3 bases and J by 2 bases. Germline lookup yields CDR1 SGHNT and CDR2 YYREEE (reference sequence). CDR3 length equals 15 residues. The CDR3 bases are TGTGCCAGCAGCTCGTTAGCGGGAGGAGCCTACGAGCAGTACTTC. It yields the protein CASSSLAGGAYEQYF.

This clone was counted only a few times. The genes are TRBV6-1 and TRBJ2-7, with 8 positions matching TRBD1. This CDR3 spans 12 amino acids. V was clipped by 4 bases and J by 4 bases; unmatched bases: 0. Germline assignment: CDR1 MNHNS and CDR2 SASEGT. CDR3: CASSGQGYEQYF. CDR3 DNA sequence: TGTGCCAGCAGTGGACAGGGGTACGAGCAGTACTTC.